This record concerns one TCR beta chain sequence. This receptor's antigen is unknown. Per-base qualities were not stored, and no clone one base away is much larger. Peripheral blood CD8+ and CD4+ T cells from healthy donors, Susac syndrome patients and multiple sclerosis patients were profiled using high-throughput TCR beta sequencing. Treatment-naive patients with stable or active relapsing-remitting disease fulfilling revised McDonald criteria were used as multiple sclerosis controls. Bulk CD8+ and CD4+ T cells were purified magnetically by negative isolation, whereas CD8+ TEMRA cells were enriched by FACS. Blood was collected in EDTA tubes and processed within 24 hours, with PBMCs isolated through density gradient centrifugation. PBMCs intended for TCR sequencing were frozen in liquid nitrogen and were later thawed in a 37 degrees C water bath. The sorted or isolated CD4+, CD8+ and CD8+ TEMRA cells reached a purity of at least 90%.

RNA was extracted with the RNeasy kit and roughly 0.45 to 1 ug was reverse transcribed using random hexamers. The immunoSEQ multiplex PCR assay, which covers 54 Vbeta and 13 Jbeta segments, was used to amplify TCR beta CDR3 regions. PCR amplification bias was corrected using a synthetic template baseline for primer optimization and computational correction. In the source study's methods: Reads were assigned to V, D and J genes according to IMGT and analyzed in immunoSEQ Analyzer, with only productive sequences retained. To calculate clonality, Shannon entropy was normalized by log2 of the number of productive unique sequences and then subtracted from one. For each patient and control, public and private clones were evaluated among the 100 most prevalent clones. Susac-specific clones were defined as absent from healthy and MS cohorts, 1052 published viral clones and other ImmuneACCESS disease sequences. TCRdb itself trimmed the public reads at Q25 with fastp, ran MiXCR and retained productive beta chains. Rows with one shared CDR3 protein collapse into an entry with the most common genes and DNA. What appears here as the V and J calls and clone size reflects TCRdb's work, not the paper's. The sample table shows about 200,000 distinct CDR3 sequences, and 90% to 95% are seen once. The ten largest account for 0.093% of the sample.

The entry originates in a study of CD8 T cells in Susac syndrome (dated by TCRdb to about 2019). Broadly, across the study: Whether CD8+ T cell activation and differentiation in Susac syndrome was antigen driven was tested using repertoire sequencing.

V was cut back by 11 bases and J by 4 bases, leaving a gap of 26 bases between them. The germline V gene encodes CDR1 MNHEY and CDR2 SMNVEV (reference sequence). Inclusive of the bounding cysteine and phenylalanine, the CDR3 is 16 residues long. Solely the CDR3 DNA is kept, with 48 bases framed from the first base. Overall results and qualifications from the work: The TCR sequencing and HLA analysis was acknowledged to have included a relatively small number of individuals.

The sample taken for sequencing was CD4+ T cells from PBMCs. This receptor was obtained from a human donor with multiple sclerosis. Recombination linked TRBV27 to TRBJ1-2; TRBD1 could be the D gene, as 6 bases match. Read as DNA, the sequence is TGTGCCTCCCCAAAGGGCCAACAGGGTGGGAGCTATGGCTACACCTTC. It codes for CASPKGQQGGSYGYTF.